Below, 25 T cell receptor beta chains from the same sample are listed, as sequenced in a study of shared clonotypes between healthy human individuals. Naive CD8 cells were CD45RO-negative, positively selected for CCR7, excluding terminally differentiated effector memory CD45RA+ cells. Profiling relied on immunoSEQ multiplex PCR, and the TCRdb table lists in-frame clones only, not all of them. The sample consists of about 590,000 clones, 95% of them appearing once. Sequenced sample: naive CD8+ T cells sorted from blood. The receptors stem from a woman under 40 in good health.

In DNA, the CDR3 is TGTGCCAGCAGTATGGCAGGGTTACAGGAGCAGTACTTC. Amino acids: CASSMAGLQEQYF. This chain connects TRBV28 to TRBJ2-7; possible D gene TRBD1, 5 bases. Trimming removed 5 bases at V and 7 bases at J, with 15 bases between. CDR3 length: 13 residues. Germline V gene lookup returns CDR1 MDHEN and CDR2 SYDVKM.

The CDR3 DNA is TGTGCCAGCAGTTTATGGACAGGTCCCGGGGCCAACGTCCTGACTTTC. Translating it yields CASSLWTGPGANVLTF. This rearrangement joins TRBV27 to TRBJ2-6; the match to TRBD1 covers 7 bases. Germline CDR1 is MNHEY and CDR2 is SMNVEV (reference sequence). Trimming took 1 base from V and 4 from J; bases not matched to a gene: 4. The CDR3 is made up of 16 amino acids.

About this clone: A junction boundary mismatches the germline segment, possibly from a read error. J is TRBJ2-7 and V is TRBV19, with TRBD1 matching over 10 bases. The CDR3 runs to 15 residues. CDR1 is LNHDA, CDR2 SQIVND, per germline (reference sequence). CDR3 in DNA: TGTGCCAATAGTCAGATTGACAGGGGGCGCTTCGAGCAGTACTTC. As protein: CANSQIDRGRFEQYF.

The J gene is TRBJ1-6, the V gene TRBV28; no clear D. The CDR3 consists of 14 residues. Between the trimmed V and J ends, which lost 3 bases and 6 bases, there was a span of 9 bases. Germline V gene data show CDR1 as MDHEN and CDR2 as SYDVKM. The CDR3: CASSFEGPNSPLHF. DNA of the CDR3: TGTGCCAGCAGTTTCGAGGGCCCTAATTCACCCCTCCACTTT.

The chain uses TRBV19 and TRBJ2-7; 10 nucleotides line up with TRBD1. The CDR3 runs 14 residues. The junction had 3 bases not matched to a gene; V was cut back by 4 bases and J by 3 bases. Germline V gene lookup returns CDR1 LNHDA and CDR2 SQIVND (reference sequence). CDR3 DNA sequence: TGTGCCAGTAGTAAGACAGGGGGCAACTACGAGCAGTACTTC. This sequence encodes CASSKTGGNYEQYF.

The chain has TRBV7-9 and TRBJ1-4; D call uncertain. This CDR3 has 12 residues. Trimming cost V 5 bases and J 3 bases, with 4 bases left between them. CDR1 SEHNR and CDR2 FQNEAQ come from the germline V gene (reference sequence). The CDR3 loop is CASSRSNEKLFF. The CDR3 DNA reads TGTGCCAGCAGCCGTTCTAATGAAAAACTGTTTTTT.

The chain joins TRBV7-2 to TRBJ2-7, with TRBD1 matching over 8 bases. Germline CDR1 SGHTA, CDR2 FQGNSA. J lost 1 base, V lost 5 bases, and 4 bases had no gene match. The CDR3 consists of 14 residues. The CDR3 here is CASSKTGASYEQYF. DNA of the CDR3: TGTGCCAGCAGCAAGACAGGGGCATCCTACGAGCAGTACTTC.

This clone has a single count. The V call is TRBV13, the J call TRBJ2-1; D unclear. Germline loops: CDR1 PRHDT, CDR2 FYEKMQ (reference sequence). Trimming removed 5 bases from V and 7 bases from J, with 9 bases in between. This CDR3 is built from 12 residues. CDR3 residues: CASSPPSNEQFF. DNA of the CDR3: TGTGCCAGCAGCCCTCCCTCAAATGAGCAGTTCTTC.

V gene TRBV5-6 combines with J gene TRBJ2-7, with D perhaps TRBD1 (5 bases). Germline loops: CDR1 SGHDT, CDR2 YYEEEE. This CDR3 has 14 amino acids. V lost 0 bases and J lost 0, with 7 bases in between. CDR3 DNA sequence: TGTGCCAGCAGCTTGGCTGGGGCCTCCTACGAGCAGTACTTC. Its protein product is CASSLAGASYEQYF.

Points on this clone: The junction departs from germline at one end; a sequencing error may be responsible. This sequence joins TRBV29-1 and TRBJ2-7; 8 bases match TRBD1. The germline gives CDR1 SQVTM, CDR2 ANQGSEA. The CDR3 loop spans 13 amino acids. The CDR3 bases are TGCAGCGTCCCAGGACAGGGACCTTACGAGCAGTGCTTC. It specifies CSVPGQGPYEQCF.

This clone occurred once. This chain uses TRBV6-1 with TRBJ1-2; D is uncertain. The CDR3 covers 11 residues. Germline values: CDR1 MNHNS, CDR2 SASEGT. V gave up 9 bases and J gave up 6 bases, with 11 bases separating them. CDR3 DNA sequence: TGTGCCAGGCCGACTGGTCATGGCTACACCTTC. Protein sequence: CARPTGHGYTF.

V usage is TRBV11-2 and J usage is TRBJ2-7, with 7 bases matching TRBD2. From germline, CDR1 is SGHAT and CDR2 FQNNGV. The CDR3 is 13 residues long. V shed 8 bases and J 4 bases; nucleotides not matched to a gene: 8. CDR3 in DNA: TGTGCCAGCGGAGCGGGGCCCTTGTACGAGCAGTACTTC. Amino acid sequence: CASGAGPLYEQYF. Together with reference TRBV11-2 and TRBJ2-7, the CDR3 gives the full variable domain: EAGVAQSPRYKIIEKRQSVAFWCNPISGHATLYWYQQILGQGPKLLIQFQNNGVVDDSQLPKDRFSAERLKGVDSTLKIQPAKLEDSAVYLCASGAGPLYEQYFGPGTRLTVT.

The J gene is TRBJ2-7, the V gene TRBV28; D ambiguous. Germline CDR1 and CDR2: MDHEN and SYDVKM. The V end was cut by 3 bases, the J end by 0 bases, with 6 bases between. The CDR3 spans 13 residues. The chain's CDR3 is CASSFPNSYEQYF. The CDR3, as DNA: TGTGCCAGCAGTTTCCCGAACTCCTACGAGCAGTACTTC.

The chain links TRBV19 to TRBJ2-7, with D possibly matching TRBD2 (6 bases). Trimming took off 5 bases at V and 2 bases at J, with 10 bases between the two ends. Germline assignment: CDR1 LNHDA and CDR2 SQIVND (reference sequence). CDR3 size: 13 residues. CDR3 sequence: CASSPGATYEQYF. The CDR3 coding sequence is TGTGCCAGTAGTCCGGGAGCCACCTACGAGCAGTACTTC.

The rearrangement joins TRBV4-1 to TRBJ2-5; 7 bases are a match to TRBD1. The last part of the DNA fits TRBJ2-7 better; the J call may be wrong. There are 15 residues in the CDR3. Germline assignment: CDR1 MGHRA and CDR2 YSYEKL. CDR3 sequence: CASSQATGFSYEQYF. CDR3 sequence (DNA): TGCGCCAGCAGCCAGGCGACAGGGTTCTCCTACGAGCAGTACTTC.

This chain joins TRBV5-5 and TRBJ1-1; D is undetermined. This CDR3 has 13 amino acids. V lost 1 base, J lost 2 bases, and 6 bases lay in between. Germline V gene data show CDR1 as SGHKS and CDR2 as YYEKEE (reference sequence). In DNA, the CDR3 is TGTGCCAGCAGCTTGAGGGTTAACACTGAAGCTTTCTTT. Translated: CASSLRVNTEAFF. Full variable domain (rest looked up from reference TRBV5-5 and TRBJ1-1): DAGVTQSPTHLIKTRGQQVTLRCSPISGHKSVSWYQQVLGQGPQFIFQYYEKEERGRGNFPDRFSARQFPNYSSELNVNALLLGDSALYLCASSLRVNTEAFFGQGTRLTVV.

The sample holds one count of this clone. The V gene is TRBV5-4, the J gene TRBJ1-2, with TRBD1 matching over 12 bases. After removal of 2 bases from V and 4 bases from J, the junction contained 9 bases not matched to a gene. This CDR3 spans 17 amino acids. Looked up from germline, CDR1 is SGHNT and CDR2 is YYREEE (reference sequence). The chain's CDR3 is CASSFDPGTGGFYGYTF. CDR3 bases: TGTGCCAGCAGCTTTGATCCCGGGACAGGGGGCTTCTATGGCTACACCTTC.

The chain combines TRBV7-8 with TRBJ2-3; 7 nucleotides match TRBD2. V gave up 1 base and J gave up 6 bases; unmatched junction bases: 7. This CDR3 spans 15 amino acids. CDR1 SGHVS and CDR2 FQNEAQ come from the germline V gene. The CDR3, as DNA: TGTGCCAGCAGCTTAGTGGCGGGAGTTGGGGATACGCAGTATTTT. Amino acid sequence: CASSLVAGVGDTQYF.

The count of this clone is one. The chain has TRBV19 and TRBJ2-6; 7 nucleotides line up with TRBD1. Trimming took 3 bases from V and 2 from J; bases not matched to a gene: 4. In germline, CDR1 is LNHDA, CDR2 SQIVND (reference sequence). The CDR3 totals 16 residues. The CDR3 DNA reads TGTGCCAGTAGTATCGACACAGGGGCTGGGGCCAACGTCCTGACTTTC. Translating gives CASSIDTGAGANVLTF.

The chain combines TRBV30 with TRBJ1-2; weak D call: TRBD1 (6 bases). In germline, CDR1 is GTSNPN, CDR2 SVGIG (reference sequence). The CDR3 length is 12 residues. The V end lost 2 bases, the J end lost 7 bases, and 11 bases lay between the germline ends. As DNA, the CDR3 is TGTGCCTGGAGTTCACAGGGCCCTGGCTACACCTTC. Translated, it gives CAWSSQGPGYTF.

The gene calls are TRBV27 and TRBJ1-2, with 10 bases lining up with TRBD1. Germline CDR1 is MNHEY and CDR2 is SMNVEV (reference sequence). With 4 bases clipped from V and 4 bases from J, the junction kept 6 bases outside the gene matches. The CDR3 is 15 amino acids. DNA of the CDR3: TGTGCCAGCAGTTACAGGGACAGGGGCTTCTATGGCTACACCTTC. This encodes CASSYRDRGFYGYTF.

This clone occurred once. V usage is TRBV7-9 and J usage is TRBJ2-7; no firm D call. The V end lost 4 bases, the J end lost 6 bases, and 10 bases lay between the germline ends. From germline, CDR1 is SEHNR and CDR2 FQNEAQ (reference sequence). The length of the CDR3 is 12 residues. The CDR3 here is CASSSIASEQYF. The CDR3 DNA reads as TGTGCCAGCAGCTCTATCGCAAGCGAGCAGTACTTC.

V usage is TRBV2 and J usage is TRBJ2-4; D is uncertain. Germline V gene lookup returns CDR1 SNHLY and CDR2 FYNNEI. CDR3 length equals 13 residues. The ends were cut back, 3 bases at V and 3 bases at J, with 6 bases in the middle. The CDR3 here is CASSEGFKNIQYF. For the CDR3, the DNA is TGTGCCAGCAGTGAGGGCTTCAAAAACATTCAGTACTTC.

The CDR3 reads CASSPRVTNEKLFF. DNA of the CDR3: TGTGCCAGCAGTCCCAGGGTGACTAATGAAAAACTGTTTTTT. This sequence joins TRBV13 and TRBJ1-4; the D gene is possibly TRBD1 (5 bases). The ends were cut back, 6 bases at V and 2 bases at J, with 10 bases in the middle. The CDR3 is 14 residues long. In germline, CDR1 is PRHDT, CDR2 FYEKMQ (reference sequence).

The CDR3 loop is CASSHHTGELFF. The CDR3 DNA is TGTGCCAGCAGTCACCACACCGGGGAGCTGTTTTTT. The gene calls are TRBV27 and TRBJ2-2; D ambiguous. V lost 5 bases and J 3 bases, leaving 4 bases between the germline ends. The CDR3 consists of 12 residues. Germline V gene sequence: CDR1 MNHEY, CDR2 SMNVEV (reference sequence).